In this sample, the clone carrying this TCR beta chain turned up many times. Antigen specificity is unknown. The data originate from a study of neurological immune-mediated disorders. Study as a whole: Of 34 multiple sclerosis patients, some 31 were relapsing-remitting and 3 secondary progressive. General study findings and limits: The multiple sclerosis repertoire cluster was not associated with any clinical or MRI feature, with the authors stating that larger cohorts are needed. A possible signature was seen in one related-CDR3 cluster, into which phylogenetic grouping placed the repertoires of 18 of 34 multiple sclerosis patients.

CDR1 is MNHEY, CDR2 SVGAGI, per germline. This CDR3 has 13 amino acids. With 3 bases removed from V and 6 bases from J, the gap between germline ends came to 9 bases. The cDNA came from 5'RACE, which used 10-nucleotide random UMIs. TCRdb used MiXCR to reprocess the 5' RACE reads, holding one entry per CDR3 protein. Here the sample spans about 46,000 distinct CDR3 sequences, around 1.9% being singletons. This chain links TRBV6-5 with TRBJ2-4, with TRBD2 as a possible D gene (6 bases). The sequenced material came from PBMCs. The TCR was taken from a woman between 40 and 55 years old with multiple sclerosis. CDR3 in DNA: TGTGCCAGCAGTTATTCGGAGGGAAACATTCAGTACTTC. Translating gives CASSYSEGNIQYF.